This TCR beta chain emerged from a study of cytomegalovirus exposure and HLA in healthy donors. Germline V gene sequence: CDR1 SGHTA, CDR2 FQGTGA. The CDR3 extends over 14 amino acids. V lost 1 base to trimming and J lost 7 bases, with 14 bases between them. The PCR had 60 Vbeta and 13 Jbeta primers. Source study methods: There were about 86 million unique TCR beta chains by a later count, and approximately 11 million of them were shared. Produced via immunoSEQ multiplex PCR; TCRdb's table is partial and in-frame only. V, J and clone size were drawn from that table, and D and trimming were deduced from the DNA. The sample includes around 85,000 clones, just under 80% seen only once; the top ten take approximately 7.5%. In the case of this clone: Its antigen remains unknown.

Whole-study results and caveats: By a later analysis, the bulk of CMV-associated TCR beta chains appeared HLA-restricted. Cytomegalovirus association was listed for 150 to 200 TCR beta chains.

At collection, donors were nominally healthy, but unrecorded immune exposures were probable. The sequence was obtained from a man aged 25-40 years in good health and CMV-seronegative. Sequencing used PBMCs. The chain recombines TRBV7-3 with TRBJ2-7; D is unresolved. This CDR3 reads CASSLNLVTGEQYF. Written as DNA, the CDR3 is TGTGCCAGCAGCTTAAACCTGGTGACTGGGGAGCAGTACTTC.